Listed below are T cell receptor beta chains from one sample, sequenced in a study of blood T cell repertoires in COVID-19. Sequencing was performed with immunoSEQ multiplex PCR; in TCRdb, only in-frame clones are kept and a portion is missing. This sample has about 410,000 clones, with roughly 88% found just once. The material sequenced was PBMCs or T cells enriched from blood (not recorded which). These receptors were obtained from a man between 18 and 29 years old who had recovered from COVID-19. Each CDR3 is given with its conserved first and last residue. A D gene is named only where the DNA matches it firmly. Clone sizes are given selectively: once, few, many, or a class where the clone is expanded.

V gene	clone size	J gene	CDR3 length	D gene	CDR3 DNA	CDR3 protein
TRBV28	NA	TRBJ2-7	15	NA	TGTGCCAGCAGTTGGACAGCTGGGGTAACCTACGAGCAGTACTTC	CASSWTAGVTYEQYF
TRBV2	NA	TRBJ1-6	18	TRBD1	TGTGCCAGCAGTGAACGACAGGGTCGGCCCTACTATAATTCACCCCTCCACTTT	CASSERQGRPYYNSPLHF
TRBV11-3	once	TRBJ1-6	14	NA	TGTGCCAGCAGCCCCAGACAGCCCCTAGGTGCCCTCCACTTT	CASSPRQPLGALHF
TRBV28	NA	TRBJ1-5	13	NA	TGTGCCAGCTCGGGGCGGGAAGGTATGACCCAGCATTTT	CASSGREGMTQHF
TRBV3-1/TRBV3-2	few	TRBJ2-7	15	TRBD2	TGTGCCAGCAGCCAAACCCCCGGGACTAGTAACGAGCAGTACTTC	CASSQTPGTSNEQYF
TRBV5-4	NA	TRBJ2-7	13	NA	TGTGCCAGCAGCTTGGAACCAGCCTACGAGCAGTACTTC	CASSLEPAYEQYF
TRBV3-1/TRBV3-2	NA	TRBJ2-1	18	TRBD2	TGTGCCAGCAGCCAAACCCCCGGGACTAGCGGGAGTACGAATGAGCAGTTCTTC	CASSQTPGTSGSTNEQFF
TRBV27	NA	TRBJ1-3	15	NA	TGTGCCAGCAGGGGAGGGACCCACTCTGGAAACACCATATATTTT	CASRGGTHSGNTIYF
TRBV5-1	NA	TRBJ1-6	14	NA	TGCGCCAGCAGGGAGGGGAACCCTAATTCACCCCTCCACTTT	CASREGNPNSPLHF
TRBV9	NA	TRBJ2-1	15	TRBD2	TGTGCCAGCAGCGTACGGTGGGAGGGAAACAATGAGCAGTTCTTC	CASSVRWEGNNEQFF
TRBV5-1	NA	TRBJ2-2	17	NA	TGCGCCAGCAGCTTGGTCCCGGTTCTAGTGAACACCGGGGAGCTGTTTTTT	CASSLVPVLVNTGELFF
TRBV2	few	TRBJ1-1	11	NA	TGTGCCAGCAGTGGAGGCTCTGAAGCTTTCTTT	CASSGGSEAFF
TRBV30	NA	TRBJ1-2	14	NA	TGTGCCTGGAGTAAAAGGGGGATTGACTATGGCTACACCTTC	CAWSKRGIDYGYTF
TRBV11-2	NA	TRBJ2-1	15	NA	TGTGCCAGCAGCCCCAGACTCGATTCCTACAATGAGCAGTTCTTC	CASSPRLDSYNEQFF
TRBV18	NA	TRBJ1-1	14	TRBD1	TGTGCCAGCTCGCCGACAGGGTGGAACACTGAAGCTTTCTTT	CASSPTGWNTEAFF
TRBV5-1	NA	TRBJ2-2	12	NA	TGCGCCAACCTACAGGGCGCCGGGGAGCTGTTTTTT	CANLQGAGELFF
TRBV6-5	NA	TRBJ1-2	15	TRBD1	TGTGCCAGCAGACCCGAGACAGGGAGTCTCTATGGCTACACCTTC	CASRPETGSLYGYTF
TRBV6-5	NA	TRBJ1-1	14	NA	TGTGCCAGCAGTTCCCCGGGGTCCAACACTGAAGCTTTCTTT	CASSSPGSNTEAFF
TRBV19	NA	TRBJ2-1	15	TRBD2	TGTGCCAGTTCCGGGACTAGCGGGACCTACAATGAGCAGTTCTTC	CASSGTSGTYNEQFF
TRBV2	NA	TRBJ1-1	14	NA	TGTGCCAGCAGGCGGGAGCGGTCGAACACTGAAGCTTTCTTT	CASRRERSNTEAFF
TRBV7-9	NA	TRBJ1-1	15	NA	TGTGCCAGCAGCTTAGTGGGCCGACGGAACACTGAAGCTTTCTTT	CASSLVGRRNTEAFF
TRBV15	NA	TRBJ2-1	14	TRBD2	TGTGCCACCAGCAGGGGAGCGGGAGCTGATGAGCAGTTCTTC	CATSRGAGADEQFF
TRBV29-1	NA	TRBJ1-2	14	NA	TGCAGCGTTGAAAACAGGCCGCATAACTATGGCTACACCTTC	CSVENRPHNYGYTF
TRBV7-3	NA	TRBJ2-1	15	TRBD2	TGTGCCAGCAGCCCAGGGAGCGGGACCTACAATGAGCAGTTCTTC	CASSPGSGTYNEQFF
TRBV5-6	NA	TRBJ1-2	15	TRBD1	TGTGCCAGCAGCTTGGATCCGGGACAGGGTTCTGGCTACACCTTC	CASSLDPGQGSGYTF
TRBV9	NA	TRBJ1-1	15	NA	TGTGCCAGCAGTGAGATACAGGGTCCGAACACTGAAGCTTTCTTT	CASSEIQGPNTEAFF
TRBV29-1	once	TRBJ1-1	11	NA	TGCAGCGGCGCCCGGACTAACGAAGCTTTCTTT	CSGARTNEAFF
TRBV28	NA	TRBJ1-5	13	NA	TGTGCCACCACATTTCAGGGTACTCAGCCCCAGCATTTT	CATTFQGTQPQHF
TRBV29-1	NA	TRBJ2-3	15	NA	TGCAGCGTCCGCCCGGGGACAACCAACACAGATACGCAGTATTTT	CSVRPGTTNTDTQYF
TRBV30	NA	TRBJ2-1	12	TRBD1	TGTGCCTGGACAGGGGGTCGGGATGAGCAGTTCTTC	CAWTGGRDEQFF
TRBV18	NA	TRBJ1-5	14	NA	TGTGCCAGCTCACCAATTCAGGGCGATCAGCCCCAGCATTTT	CASSPIQGDQPQHF
TRBV5-1	once	TRBJ1-1	14	NA	TGCGCCAGCAGCTTGGGGGGAGCGATGACTGAAGCTTTCTTT	CASSLGGAMTEAFF
TRBV4-1	NA	TRBJ2-7	14	NA	TGCGCCAGCAGCCCACTAGGAATATCCTACGAGCAGTACTTC	CASSPLGISYEQYF
TRBV11-2	few	TRBJ1-2	13	NA	TGTGCCAGCAGCTTAGGACAGAACTATGGCTACACCTTC	CASSLGQNYGYTF
TRBV13	NA	TRBJ2-7	15	TRBD2	TGTGCCAGCAGCGGGCTAGCGGGATCAAGCGGCGAGCAGTACTTC	CASSGLAGSSGEQYF
TRBV5-5	NA	TRBJ1-1	17	TRBD1	TGTGCCAGCAGCCGTGGCCCGCATCCGACAGGGACCACTGAAGCTTTCTTT	CASSRGPHPTGTTEAFF
TRBV6-2/TRBV6-3	once	TRBJ1-5	15	NA	TGTGCCAGCAGTTACAGGGGTAAAAGCAATCAGCCCCAGCATTTT	CASSYRGKSNQPQHF
TRBV24-1	NA	TRBJ2-1	14	TRBD2	TGTGCCACCAGTTACGCGGGAGACATGCATGAGCAGTTCTTC	CATSYAGDMHEQFF
TRBV2	NA	TRBJ1-2	13	TRBD1	TGTGCCAGCAGTGAGTCGAGACAGGGCGGCTACACCTTC	CASSESRQGGYTF
TRBV15	NA	TRBJ1-4	15	NA	TGTGCCACCAGCAGGTTTCGGGGGACTAATGAAAAACTGTTTTTT	CATSRFRGTNEKLFF
TRBV7-2	NA	TRBJ2-5	16	TRBD1	TGTGCCAGCAGCTTAACTCTTGGACAGGGCGGAGAGACCCAGTACTTC	CASSLTLGQGGETQYF
TRBV6-6	NA	TRBJ1-3	15	TRBD1	TGTGCCAGCGGGGCCCGGACAGGGTCTGGAAACACCATATATTTT	CASGARTGSGNTIYF
TRBV10-3	NA	TRBJ2-1	15	TRBD2	TGTGCCATCAGGAATACTAGCGGTTTCTACAATGAGCAGTTCTTC	CAIRNTSGFYNEQFF
TRBV27	once	TRBJ2-7	15	NA	TGTGCCAGCAGACCACCCAGGGGCAAGCTCTACGAGCAGTACTTC	CASRPPRGKLYEQYF
TRBV5-1	NA	TRBJ1-2	12	NA	TGCGCCAGCAGTGGGATGCAGGGGGGCTACACCTTC	CASSGMQGGYTF
TRBV6-1	NA	TRBJ2-7	15	TRBD2	TGTGCCAGCAGTGAAGTCGGCGGGAGTGGCGACGAGCAGTACTTC	CASSEVGGSGDEQYF
TRBV27	NA	TRBJ2-2	15	NA	TGTGCCAGCAGTTCTAACGGCTTAAGCGCCGGGGAGCTGTTTTTT	CASSSNGLSAGELFF
TRBV28	NA	TRBJ1-2	13	NA	TGTGCCAGCAGACCCTTCCAGGGGCTGCGCTACACCTTC	CASRPFQGLRYTF
TRBV5-1	NA	TRBJ1-3	17	TRBD1	TGCGCCAGCAGCTTGGCCGGGACAGCATTATCTGGAAACACCATATATTTT	CASSLAGTALSGNTIYF
TRBV14	NA	TRBJ1-4	17	NA	TGTGCCAGCAGCCAAGAGGGCCCCGGTGGGCGTTGGGAAAAACTGTTTTTT	CASSQEGPGGRWEKLFF
TRBV27	NA	TRBJ2-4	9	TRBD1	TGTGCTAGGGGGCAGGGTTGTTTGTTC	CARGQGCLF
TRBV10-1	NA	TRBJ1-1	13	NA	TGCGCCAGCAGTGAGTCGGGGAGCGCTGAAGCTTTCTTT	CASSESGSAEAFF
TRBV11-2	few	TRBJ2-1	15	TRBD2	TGTGCCAGCAGCTTATTAAGCGGGGGGGCCGCTGAGCAGTTCTTC	CASSLLSGGAAEQFF
TRBV5-1	NA	TRBJ2-5	13	NA	TGCGCCAGCAGCTTAGGGGACCAAGAGACCCAGTACTTC	CASSLGDQETQYF